This T cell receptor beta chain appears in the sequencing data of a study of blood T cell repertoires in COVID-19. In the study overall: The United States, Italy and Spain supplied acute and convalescent COVID-19 samples. Sources were T cells, B-cell-depleted T cells, or PBMCs; the material itself was cDNA or gDNA.

Germline V CDR1 and CDR2: SGHRS, YFSETQ. The CDR3 is 14 residues long. Trimming cost V 5 bases and J 6 bases; bases outside gene matches: 8. There are a few counts of this clone. Per the original methods: Reference gene primer amplification yielded estimated nucleated cell counts. Sequencing used immunoSEQ multiplex PCR; TCRdb keeps in-frame clones, though not all of them. Clonal size and the V and J genes are those of that table, whereas D and trimming came from the DNA. This table holds about 210,000 clones, roughly four fifths found once. This receptor was identified in a middle-aged woman with acute or convalescent COVID-19. Material for sequencing was peripheral blood. The genes are TRBV5-1 and TRBJ1-2, with 9 bases identical to TRBD1. CDR3 loop: CASSSGQGIDGYTF. The CDR3 DNA reads as TGCGCCAGCAGTTCGGGACAGGGAATAGATGGCTACACCTTC.